This TCR beta chain was found in a study of blood T cells in healthy people across ages. Peripheral blood, about 9.3 milliliters per donor, was collected. The second PCR ran about 6 to 11 cycles with a sample-barcoded 5' primer and J-beta primers. In TCRdb, the 5' RACE reads were re-called with MiXCR into one record per CDR3 protein. The sample carries around 820,000 distinct CDR3 sequences, about 25% recorded once. The CDR3 is 13 amino acids. Germline V gene data show CDR1 as DFQATT and CDR2 as SNEGSKA (reference sequence). Trimming cost V 7 bases and J 2 bases, with 14 bases left between them. This clonotype appeared a few times. The same data also contributed to another study, on T cells of mothers and their children. That work adds: Every mother produced more than 8 million TCR beta CDR3 reads, whereas every child provided around 3 million. In unrelated and related pairs, TCR recombination output is shaped in a similar way by thymic selection.

The sequence was obtained from a boy aged 5-17 years in good health. The chain links TRBV20-1 to TRBJ2-5; D may correspond to TRBD1 or TRBD2 (5 bases each). The sequencing input was blood. For the CDR3, the DNA is TGCAGTGGAGACCGGGACCGTCAAGAGACCCAGTACTTC. It codes for CSGDRDRQETQYF.